This T cell receptor beta chain originates from a study of T cells in Graves' hyperthyroidism and ophthalmopathy. Turning to the study itself: Prior to any treatment, at the point of initial diagnosis, peripheral blood was collected.

There are a few counts of this clonotype. RNA transcripts were the template for amplifying TCR beta CDR3 regions. The primer set for the first-round RT-PCR of the TCR CDR3 was HTBI. TCRdb ran MiXCR on the multiplex PCR reads and lists one entry per CDR3 protein. The sample consists of some 320,000 distinct CDR3 sequences, approximately 14% of them appearing once. The V end was cut by 2 bases, the J end by 2 bases, with 7 bases between. This CDR3 contains 14 residues. Germline CDR1 reads LGHDT; CDR2 reads YNNKEL (reference sequence). The genes are TRBV3-1 and TRBJ1-3; TRBD1 might be the D (5 bases). Sample: blood. The receptor was isolated from a woman in her forties with Graves' ophthalmopathy. The CDR3 is CASSQQGAGNTIYF. Here the CDR3 DNA reads TGTGCCAGCAGCCAACAGGGAGCTGGAAACACCATATATTTT. The variable domain in full, with the rest retrieved from reference TRBV3-1 and TRBJ1-3, is DTAVSQTPKYLVTQMGNDKSIKCEQNLGHDTMYWYKQDSKKFLKIMFSYNNKELIINETVPNRFSPKSPDKAHLNLHINSLELGDSAVYFCASSQQGAGNTIYFGEGSWLTVV.